Reported below is one T cell receptor (beta chain). The data stem from a study of molecular identifiers for immune sequencing clone quantification. Naive CD8 T cell sorting was performed on the CD8+CD4-CCR7+CD45RA+ phenotype. V gave up 3 bases and J gave up 9 bases, with 21 bases separating them. CDR3 length: 16 amino acids. Germline V CDR1 and CDR2: MDHEN, SYDVKM. TCRdb re-called the PCR reads with MiXCR, one entry per CDR3 protein. The data show over 100,000 distinct CDR3 sequences, with under 40% seen just once and about 9.7% held by the top ten. This TCR came from a human donor in good health. Some libraries in this study had Jurkat cell RNA spiked in. The chain uses TRBV28 and TRBJ2-1; D is possibly TRBD1 (5 bases). The sequencing sample was made of naive CD8+ T cells from blood, with Jurkat cell RNA spiked in. The subset was: FACS-sorted CD8+CD4-CCR7+CD45RA+ naive T cells. DNA of the CDR3: TGTGCCAGCAGTTTGATGTTGGGGCCCACTGGCGGTGAGCAGTTCTTC. It is translated as CASSLMLGPTGGEQFF.